The 20 T cell receptor beta chains given below trace back to one sample, sequenced in a study of T-cell reconstitution after alpha-beta-depleted transplantation in children. Researchers prepared the TCRbeta library using unique molecular identifiers, the study reports. TCRdb independently ran MiXCR on the PCR reads; one entry per CDR3 protein. The data show about 230,000 distinct CDR3 sequences, with 9.7% seen just once and 5% to 5.5% held by the top ten. The sequencing used PBMCs from the stem cell graft donor, collected from the stem cell graft. These receptors came from a human donor who donated a stem cell graft to a child with SCID.

This chain connects TRBV10-3 to TRBJ2-3, with 8 positions matching TRBD1. Germline CDR1 is ENHRY and CDR2 is SYGVKD. The CDR3 totals 15 residues. Trimming cost V 10 bases and J 2 bases; bases outside gene matches: 11. The CDR3 nucleotides read TGTGCCACCGGGAACCGGGACAGGAACACAGATACGCAGTATTTT. This gives the protein CATGNRDRNTDTQYF.

In its sample, this clonotype was seen many times. J is TRBJ2-7 and V is TRBV15; D may be TRBD1 (6 bases). Between the trimmed V and J ends, which lost 4 bases and 0 bases, there was a span of 13 bases. This CDR3 contains 15 residues. CDR1 and CDR2 (germline): LNHNV, YYDKDF (reference sequence). As DNA, the CDR3 is TGTGCCACCAGCACTTTAGGACAGCCCTCCTACGAGCAGTACTTC. This translates into CATSTLGQPSYEQYF.

This clonotype was picked up a small number of times. The CDR3 DNA sequence: TGTGCCAGTAGTAGGATTACAGGTGGGGCGAGCACTGAAGCTTTCTTT. This sequence encodes CASSRITGGASTEAFF. The V gene is TRBV19, the J gene TRBJ1-1; possibly TRBD1 for D (5 bases). The CDR3 is made up of 16 amino acids. Deletions cut 4 bases from V and 4 bases from J, with 19 bases between. The germline CDR1 and CDR2 sequences are LNHDA and SQIVND (reference sequence).

This clonotype was counted ten times or more. The chain carries TRBV5-1 and TRBJ2-7; D is ambiguous. Between the trimmed V and J ends, which lost 4 bases and 0 bases, there was a span of 5 bases. The CDR3 is 12 amino acids. In germline, CDR1 is SGHRS, CDR2 YFSETQ. The CDR3 region is CASSLPSYEQYF. The DNA of the CDR3 is TGCGCCAGCAGCCTCCCCTCCTACGAGCAGTACTTC. Full variable domain (outside the CDR3, taken from reference TRBV5-1 and TRBJ2-7): KAGVTQTPRYLIKTRGQQVTLSCSPISGHRSVSWYQQTPGQGLQFLFEYFSETQRNKGNFPGRFSGRQFSNSRSEMNVSTLELGDSALYLCASSLPSYEQYFGPGTRLTVT.

This clonotype was recorded at least ten times. The V call is TRBV7-2, the J call TRBJ2-7; TRBD1 matches 10 bases. Germline CDR1 is SGHTA and CDR2 is FQGNSA. The CDR3 has 17 amino acids. Trimming took 1 base from V and 3 from J; bases not matched to a gene: 9. CDR3 bases: TGTGCCAGCAGCTTAGTCGGGACAGGGGCGGGACTCTACGAGCAGTACTTC. It specifies CASSLVGTGAGLYEQYF.

This clonotype was found many times. The rearrangement uses TRBV5-1 and TRBJ1-2; 7 nucleotides line up with TRBD1. The CDR3 loop spans 14 amino acids. Germline V gene sequence: CDR1 SGHRS, CDR2 YFSETQ. The V gene end was trimmed by 4 bases and the J gene end by 1 base; junction bases not matched to a gene: 4. Here the CDR3 DNA reads TGCGCCAGCAGCGCCGGGACAGTTAACTATGGCTACACCTTC. Translation gives CASSAGTVNYGYTF.

This clonotype was recorded at least ten times. The rearrangement uses TRBV7-2 and TRBJ1-1; 8 bases match TRBD1. Trimming at V came to 5 bases and at J to 0 bases, leaving 8 bases not matched to a gene. CDR3 size: 16 residues. Germline V lookup: CDR1 SGHTA, CDR2 FQGNSA. The CDR3 is CASSIQGGGLNTEAFF. CDR3 bases: TGTGCCAGCAGCATACAGGGGGGGGGTTTGAACACTGAAGCTTTCTTT.

This clonotype was detected many times. The chain carries TRBV5-1 and TRBJ2-3; 8 bases are a match to TRBD1. Trimming at V came to 4 bases and at J to 0 bases, leaving 4 bases not matched to a gene. CDR3 length: 15 residues. Germline V gives CDR1 SGHRS, CDR2 YFSETQ. The CDR3 region is CASSRQGSSTDTQYF. The DNA of the CDR3 is TGCGCCAGCAGCCGACAGGGGTCGAGCACAGATACGCAGTATTTT.

This clonotype was found many times. The rearrangement joins TRBV20-1 to TRBJ2-3; the match to TRBD2 covers 11 bases. Germline CDR1 is DFQATT and CDR2 is SNEGSKA (reference sequence). CDR3 length: 18 residues. V trimming: 0 bases; J trimming: 3 bases; junction bases outside the gene matches: 11. CDR3 in amino acids: CSARDPTGLAGGTDTQYF. The CDR3 region has the DNA TGCAGTGCTAGAGATCCCACCGGGCTAGCGGGGGGAACAGATACGCAGTATTTT.

In this sample, this clonotype turned up many times. The chain employs TRBV4-3 and TRBJ2-3; a possible D gene is TRBD2 (5 bases). The CDR3 spans 17 residues. The V and J ends lost 4 bases and 0 bases respectively, with 17 bases between them. Germline lookup yields CDR1 LGHNA and CDR2 YSLEER. The CDR3 loop reads CASSLQGSGFSTDTQYF. In nucleotides, the CDR3 is TGCGCCAGCAGCCTCCAAGGGTCGGGGTTTAGCACAGATACGCAGTATTTT.

The sample holds many counts of this clonotype. J is TRBJ2-3 and V is TRBV9; 7 bases are a match to TRBD1. Germline V lookup: CDR1 SGDLS, CDR2 YYNGEE. The V gene end was trimmed by 0 bases and the J gene end by 0 bases; junction bases not matched to a gene: 4. This CDR3 is built from 16 residues. The CDR3 nucleotides are TGTGCCAGCAGCGTAGCTGAGGGGGCGAGCACAGATACGCAGTATTTT. Protein sequence: CASSVAEGASTDTQYF.

This clonotype was seen at least ten times. The V and J genes are TRBV28 and TRBJ1-1; tentative D call: TRBD1 (5 bases). The germline V gene has CDR1 MDHEN and CDR2 SYDVKM. There are 15 residues in the CDR3. Trimming cost V 2 bases and J 3 bases, with 13 bases left between them. CDR3 protein: CASSLGAGHDTEAFF. The CDR3 DNA is TGTGCCAGCAGTTTAGGGGCAGGGCACGACACTGAAGCTTTCTTT.

The chain employs TRBV4-2 and TRBJ1-2; D remains ambiguous. V was pared by 0 bases and J by 0 bases, with 8 bases between. CDR1 and CDR2 from the germline V gene are LGHNA and YNFKEQ. The CDR3 covers 15 residues. The CDR3 DNA is TGTGCCAGCAGCCAAGAAGGAGGGACTAACTATGGCTACACCTTC. This translates into CASSQEGGTNYGYTF.

In this sample, this clonotype turned up many times. The chain links TRBV20-1 to TRBJ1-1; D remains unclear. With 0 bases removed from V and 8 bases from J, the gap between germline ends came to 13 bases. Germline CDR1 DFQATT, CDR2 SNEGSKA (reference sequence). The length of the CDR3 is 13 residues. The CDR3: CSARDGVDGEAFF. The CDR3 DNA is TGCAGTGCTAGAGATGGGGTTGACGGGGAAGCTTTCTTT.

This clonotype was seen repeatedly, ten times or more. This chain links TRBV7-9 with TRBJ1-1; weak D call: TRBD1 (6 bases). Trimming took 6 bases from V and 11 from J, leaving 16 bases between them. The CDR3 runs to 12 residues. In germline, CDR1 is SEHNR, CDR2 FQNEAQ (reference sequence). The CDR3 DNA is TGTGCCAGCAGTCTAGGGGGAGGTAACGCTTTCTTT. It codes for CASSLGGGNAFF.

This clonotype occurred many times. The CDR3 protein is CASSLVGEETQYF. CDR3 nucleotide sequence: TGCGCCAGCAGCTTGGTGGGGGAAGAGACCCAGTACTTC. The V and J genes are TRBV5-1 and TRBJ2-5, with D perhaps being TRBD1 or TRBD2 (5 bases each). Germline V gene lookup returns CDR1 SGHRS and CDR2 YFSETQ. CDR3 length equals 13 residues. Trimming left V 0 bases short and J 3 bases short, with 6 bases between.

This clonotype showed up many times. V usage is TRBV28 and J usage is TRBJ1-1; the D is unclear. The germline V and J ends were trimmed by 7 bases and 7 bases, with 13 bases remaining between them. This CDR3 has 12 residues. Per the germline V gene, CDR1 is MDHEN and CDR2 is SYDVKM. The CDR3 coding sequence is TGTGCCAGCAATGGACGGACCGATGAAGCTTTCTTT. Translated: CASNGRTDEAFF. The complete variable domain, with remaining parts taken from reference TRBV28 and TRBJ1-1, reads DVKVTQSSRYLVKRTGEKVFLECVQDMDHENMFWYRQDPGLGLRLIYFSYDVKMKEKGDIPEGYSVSREKKERFSLILESASTNQTSMYLCASNGRTDEAFFGQGTRLTVV.

This clonotype was observed a few times. The rearrangement links TRBV7-2 to TRBJ1-3; a possible D gene is TRBD1 (6 bases). The V and J ends lost 8 bases and 4 bases respectively, with 12 bases between them. The CDR3 contains 13 residues. Germline V gene lookup returns CDR1 SGHTA and CDR2 FQGNSA. The CDR3 reads CASGGQSGNTIYF. CDR3 in DNA: TGTGCCAGCGGAGGACAGTCCGGAAACACCATATATTTT.

Many counts were recorded for this clonotype. V is TRBV13 and J is TRBJ1-2; 7 bases map to TRBD1. This CDR3 contains 14 residues. After removal of 5 bases from V and 5 bases from J, the junction contained 8 bases not matched to a gene. Per germline, CDR1 PRHDT and CDR2 FYEKMQ (reference sequence). The CDR3 protein is CASSATGLKYGYTF. The DNA of the CDR3 is TGTGCCAGCAGCGCGACAGGGTTAAAGTATGGCTACACCTTC.

On this clonotype: A much larger clone is a single base away; this may be a read error. V gene TRBV28 combines with J gene TRBJ2-5; 8 positions agree with TRBD1. This CDR3 region has 17 residues. Germline V gene data show CDR1 as MDHEN and CDR2 as SYDVKM. This CDR3 reads CACSPSGQGFLGETQYF. The CDR3 nucleotides read TGTGCCTGCAGTCCCTCCGGACAGGGTTTTTTAGGAGAGACCCAGTACTTC.